Presented here are 17 T cell receptor beta chains from one specimen sequenced in a study of T cell responses to AZD1222 COVID-19 vaccine. Only in-frame clones appear in the TCRdb table, and some are missing; sequencing was by immunoSEQ multiplex PCR. The sample includes 100,000 or so clones, 90% seen only once; the top ten take 1% to 1.5%. The sequencing here drew on peripheral blood, taken on day 0 of AZD1222 vaccination. All receptors come from an adult in good health.

The rearrangement uses TRBV11-3 and TRBJ2-7, with 10 bases matching TRBD1. V gave up 4 bases and J gave up 5 bases; unmatched junction bases: 8. There are 15 residues in the CDR3. CDR1 is SGHNT and CDR2 is YENEEA in the germline V gene. In DNA, the CDR3 is TGTGCCAGCAGCTCTAGGACAGGGGGTAGGAACGAGCAGTACTTC. This sequence encodes CASSSRTGGRNEQYF. Drawing the rest from reference TRBV11-3 and TRBJ2-7, the complete variable domain is EAGVVQSPRYKIIEKKQPVAFWCNPISGHNTLYWYLQNLGQGPELLIRYENEEAVDDSQLPKDRFSAERLKGVDSTLKIQPAELGDSAVYLCASSSRTGGRNEQYFGPGTRLTVT.

V gene TRBV7-2 combines with J gene TRBJ1-1; D unclear. This CDR3 is 13 amino acids long. V was clipped by 5 bases and J by 0 bases, with 7 bases between them. CDR1 SGHTA and CDR2 FQGNSA come from the germline V gene. The CDR3 protein is CASSEHLNTEAFF. The CDR3 DNA is TGTGCCAGCAGCGAACACCTGAACACTGAAGCTTTCTTT.

The rearrangement joins TRBV10-1 to TRBJ1-2, with D hard to call. CDR1 and CDR2 from the germline V gene are WNHNN and SYGVQD (reference sequence). V dropped 10 bases and J dropped 0 bases, with 6 bases sitting between them. The CDR3 has 11 residues. CDR3 residues: CATGPNYGYTF. The CDR3 DNA sequence: TGCGCCACCGGACCTAACTATGGCTACACCTTC.

The J gene is TRBJ2-2, the V gene TRBV19; D gene unclear. Germline V gene sequence: CDR1 LNHDA, CDR2 SQIVND (reference sequence). The CDR3 is 14 residues long. Trimming left V 5 bases short and J 8 bases short, with 15 bases between. CDR3 DNA sequence: TGTGCCAGTAGTCCCCGGAGTGAGGCTGGGGAGCTGTTTTTT. This codes for CASSPRSEAGELFF.

The chain joins TRBV19 to TRBJ1-4; D gene unclear. Germline lookup yields CDR1 LNHDA and CDR2 SQIVND (reference sequence). The CDR3 sequence is 13 residues long. V was pared by 5 bases and J by 8 bases, with 12 bases between. The CDR3 loop is CASSPRLREKLFF. The CDR3 nucleotides read TGTGCCAGTAGTCCCAGGCTGCGAGAAAAACTGTTTTTT.

The chain recombines TRBV2 with TRBJ1-1; D is undetermined. Germline lookup yields CDR1 SNHLY and CDR2 FYNNEI. V lost 7 bases and J lost 3, with 33 bases in between. The CDR3 sequence is 20 residues long. The CDR3 loop reads CASTPGEFPNGPLKDTEAFF. The CDR3 DNA is TGTGCCAGCACCCCTGGGGAGTTCCCCAATGGGCCCCTCAAGGACACTGAAGCTTTCTTT.

V is TRBV30 and J is TRBJ2-3, with D maybe TRBD2 (5 bases). Germline loops: CDR1 GTSNPN, CDR2 SVGIG (reference sequence). This CDR3 is built from 12 residues. Deletions cut 1 base from V and 5 bases from J, with 7 bases between. The CDR3 loop reads CAWSGAGDTQYF. The CDR3 bases are TGTGCCTGGAGTGGTGCGGGAGATACGCAGTATTTT. The variable domain in full, with the rest retrieved from reference TRBV30 and TRBJ2-3, is SQTIHQWPATLVQPVGSPLSLECTVEGTSNPNLYWYRQAAGRGLQLLFYSVGIGQISSEVPQNLSASRPQDRQFILSSKKLLLSDSGFYLCAWSGAGDTQYFGPGTRLTVL.

This rearrangement joins TRBV5-4 to TRBJ2-7; D is uncertain. The V gene's germline CDR1 is SGHNT and CDR2 YYREEE (reference sequence). Trimming shortened V by 1 base and J by 7 bases, and 15 bases separated the two germline ends. This CDR3 has 14 amino acids. In DNA form, the CDR3 reads TGTGCCAGCAGCTTGTCATTACTCCTCCGGGAGCAGTACTTC. Translation: CASSLSLLLREQYF.

The chain joins TRBV19 to TRBJ1-5; no clear D. Germline CDR1 and CDR2: LNHDA and SQIVND (reference sequence). This CDR3 comprises 18 residues. V was clipped by 0 bases and J by 0 bases, with 15 bases between them. CDR3 in amino acids: CASSIDRASSYSNQPQHF. The CDR3 bases are TGTGCCAGTAGTATAGATCGGGCGAGCAGCTATAGCAATCAGCCCCAGCATTTT.

The chain links TRBV10-3 to TRBJ2-1; no reliable D call. Germline V CDR1 and CDR2: ENHRY, SYGVKD. With 3 bases removed from V and 7 bases from J, the gap between germline ends came to 10 bases. This CDR3 comprises 13 residues. CDR3 residues: CAISDLSVNEQFF. CDR3 DNA sequence: TGTGCCATCAGTGACCTTAGTGTAAATGAGCAGTTCTTC.

V and J are TRBV6-1 and TRBJ1-5; 7 nucleotides align to TRBD1. Germline V CDR1 and CDR2: MNHNS, SASEGT. CDR3 size: 14 residues. The J segment lost 7 bases and the V segment lost 1 base, leaving 4 bases of the junction unmatched. The CDR3 loop is CASSEVRGRQPQHF. DNA for the CDR3: TGTGCCAGCAGTGAAGTGAGGGGGCGGCAGCCCCAGCATTTT.

The chain carries TRBV11-2 and TRBJ1-1; D unclear. Germline CDR1 is SGHAT and CDR2 is FQNNGV. This CDR3 comprises 13 residues. Trimming removed 3 bases from V and 1 base from J, with 6 bases in between. This chain's CDR3 is CASSFGPNTEAFF. In nucleotides, the CDR3 is TGTGCCAGCAGCTTTGGGCCGAACACTGAAGCTTTCTTT.

The gene calls are TRBV10-3 and TRBJ2-3; 12 nucleotides match TRBD2. Trimming cost V 10 bases and J 3 bases; bases outside gene matches: 11. The CDR3 contains 16 residues. Germline V gives CDR1 ENHRY, CDR2 SYGVKD. This chain's CDR3 is CATNPGLAGGTDTQYF. The CDR3 DNA follows: TGTGCCACAAACCCCGGGCTAGCGGGGGGGACAGATACGCAGTATTTT.

The chain is built from TRBV7-9 and TRBJ1-3; D not certain. The ends were cut back, 6 bases at V and 1 base at J, with 7 bases in the middle. Germline CDR1 and CDR2: SEHNR and FQNEAQ (reference sequence). The CDR3 totals 13 residues. CDR3 DNA: TGTGCCAGCAGGGCGGGGTCTGGAAACACCATATATTTT. This translates into CASRAGSGNTIYF.

The genes are TRBV10-3 and TRBJ2-1, with 9 bases that match TRBD2. The CDR3 is made up of 16 amino acids. J was trimmed by 0 bases and V by 5 bases; bases with no gene match: 5. Germline lookup yields CDR1 ENHRY and CDR2 SYGVKD. This chain's CDR3 is CAISWIAGDSYNEQFF. The CDR3 DNA reads TGTGCCATCAGTTGGATAGCGGGGGACTCCTACAATGAGCAGTTCTTC.

This chain joins TRBV11-2 and TRBJ2-7, with no clear D. The CDR3 covers 13 residues. Germline lookup yields CDR1 SGHAT and CDR2 FQNNGV. Trimming removed 1 base from V and 7 bases from J, with 11 bases in between. The CDR3 here is CASSLGRLSEQYF. Written as DNA, the CDR3 is TGTGCCAGCAGCTTAGGCAGGTTGAGTGAGCAGTACTTC.

The J gene is TRBJ2-3, the V gene TRBV7-2, with 7 bases aligning to TRBD1. Trimming took 4 bases from V and 2 from J; bases not matched to a gene: 12. The CDR3 contains 17 residues. Germline V lookup: CDR1 SGHTA, CDR2 FQGNSA. The CDR3 nucleotides are TGTGCCAGCAGCTCAAACCTTGACAGGGTTCCCACAGATACGCAGTATTTT. Translating it yields CASSSNLDRVPTDTQYF.